This is a list of T cell receptor beta chains from one sample in a study of blood T cell repertoires in COVID-19. Generated by immunoSEQ multiplex PCR, the TCRdb table keeps only in-frame clones and is missing some. The sample carries over 200,000 clones, around 90% recorded once. The sample was PBMCs or T cells enriched from blood (not recorded which). Receptor source: a woman between 25 and 40 years old who had been exposed to COVID-19. Each CDR3 is given with its conserved first and last residue. Each record gives: clone size, D gene, CDR3 length, V gene, CDR3 protein. The D gene is left open where the match is weak. The size entry is marked missing in some rows and otherwise reads once, few, many or a size class.

clone_size: .; d_call: .; cdr3_length: 13; v_call: TRBV5-4; cdr3_aa: CASSLTSGAEAFF
clone_size: .; d_call: TRBD1; cdr3_length: 17; v_call: TRBV7-3; cdr3_aa: CASSVGQGSDPNYGYTF
clone_size: .; d_call: TRBD2; cdr3_length: 17; v_call: TRBV4-2; cdr3_aa: CASSQGASGEHYNEQFF
clone_size: .; d_call: TRBD2; cdr3_length: 15; v_call: TRBV29-1; cdr3_aa: CSVEERELGYNEQFF
clone_size: once; d_call: .; cdr3_length: 16; v_call: TRBV10-2; cdr3_aa: CASSRIRQPLNTEAFF
clone_size: once; d_call: TRBD1; cdr3_length: 13; v_call: TRBV19; cdr3_aa: CATRQGMNTEAFF
clone_size: .; d_call: .; cdr3_length: 17; v_call: TRBV7-9; cdr3_aa: CASSSGLLSSYNSPLHF
clone_size: .; d_call: TRBD1; cdr3_length: 14; v_call: TRBV9; cdr3_aa: CASSSGTGGEKLFF
clone_size: .; d_call: TRBD2; cdr3_length: 15; v_call: TRBV7-7; cdr3_aa: CASSLNPSGRNEQFF
clone_size: .; d_call: .; cdr3_length: 14; v_call: TRBV29-1; cdr3_aa: CSVPQRTPGYEQYF
clone_size: .; d_call: .; cdr3_length: 16; v_call: TRBV13; cdr3_aa: CASSSLGRATGTEAFF
clone_size: .; d_call: .; cdr3_length: 14; v_call: TRBV19; cdr3_aa: CASSITALTDTQYF
clone_size: .; d_call: .; cdr3_length: 10; v_call: TRBV20-1; cdr3_aa: CSAVRNEQFF
clone_size: .; d_call: TRBD1; cdr3_length: 14; v_call: TRBV28; cdr3_aa: CASSTRTGVNEQYF
clone_size: .; d_call: .; cdr3_length: 14; v_call: TRBV24-1; cdr3_aa: CATGGYPNTGELFF